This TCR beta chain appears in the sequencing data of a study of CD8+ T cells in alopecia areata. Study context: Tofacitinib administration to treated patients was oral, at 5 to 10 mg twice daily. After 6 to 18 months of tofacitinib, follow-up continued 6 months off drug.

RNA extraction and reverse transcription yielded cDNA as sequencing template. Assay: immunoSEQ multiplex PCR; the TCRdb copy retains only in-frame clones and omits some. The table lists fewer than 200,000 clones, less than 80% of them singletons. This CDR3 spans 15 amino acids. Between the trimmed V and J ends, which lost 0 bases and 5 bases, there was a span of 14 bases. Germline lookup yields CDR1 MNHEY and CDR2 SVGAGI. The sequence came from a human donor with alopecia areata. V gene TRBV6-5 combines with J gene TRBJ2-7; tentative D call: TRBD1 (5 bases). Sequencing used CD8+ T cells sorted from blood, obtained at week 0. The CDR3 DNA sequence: TGTGCCAGCAGTTACTCGGGCAGGGTGTTCGACGAGCAGTACTTC. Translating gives CASSYSGRVFDEQYF.